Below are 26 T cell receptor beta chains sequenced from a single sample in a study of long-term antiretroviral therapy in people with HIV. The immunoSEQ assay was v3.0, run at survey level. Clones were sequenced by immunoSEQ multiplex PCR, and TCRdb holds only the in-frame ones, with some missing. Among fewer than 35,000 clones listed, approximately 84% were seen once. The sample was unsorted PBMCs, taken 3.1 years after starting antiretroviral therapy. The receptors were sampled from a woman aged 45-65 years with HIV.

The CDR3 is CSVETPGTQYNEQFF. The CDR3 nucleotides read TGCAGCGTTGAGACCCCCGGGACGCAGTACAATGAGCAGTTCTTC. The chain recombines TRBV29-1 with TRBJ2-1; perhaps D is TRBD1 or TRBD2 (5 bases each). Germline loops: CDR1 SQVTM, CDR2 ANQGSEA. This CDR3 has 15 residues. V lost 3 bases and J lost 4, with 16 bases in between.

CDR3 sequence (DNA): TGTGCCAGTAGCAGGACTAGCGGGGACTACGAGCAGTACTTC. Protein product: CASSRTSGDYEQYF. The chain is built from TRBV19 and TRBJ2-7; 12 bases align to TRBD2. The CDR3 extends over 14 amino acids. From germline, CDR1 is LNHDA and CDR2 SQIVND (reference sequence). The V and J ends lost 6 bases and 3 bases, in that order; junction bases with no gene match: 3. The full variable domain, in which reference TRBV19 and TRBJ2-7 provide the parts outside the CDR3, is DGGITQSPKYLFRKEGQNVTLSCEQNLNHDAMYWYRQDPGQGLRLIYYSQIVNDFQKGDIAEGYSVSREKKESFPLTVTSAQKNPTAFYLCASSRTSGDYEQYFGPGTRLTVT.

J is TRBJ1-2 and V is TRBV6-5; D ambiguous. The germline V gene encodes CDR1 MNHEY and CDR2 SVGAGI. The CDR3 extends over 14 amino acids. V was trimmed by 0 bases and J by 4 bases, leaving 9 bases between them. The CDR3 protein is CASSYSRGSYGYTF. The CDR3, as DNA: TGTGCCAGCAGTTACTCTCGGGGTAGCTATGGCTACACCTTC.

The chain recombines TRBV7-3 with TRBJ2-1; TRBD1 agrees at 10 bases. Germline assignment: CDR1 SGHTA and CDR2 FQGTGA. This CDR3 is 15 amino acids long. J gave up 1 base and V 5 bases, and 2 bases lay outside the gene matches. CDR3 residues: CASSPGQGSYNEQFF. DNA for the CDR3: TGTGCCAGCAGCCCGGGACAGGGGTCCTACAATGAGCAGTTCTTC.

This chain's CDR3 is CASSPAIGGYEQYV. The CDR3 DNA reads as TGTGCCAGCTCACCGGCGATAGGTGGCTACGAGCAGTACGTC. The chain has TRBV18 and TRBJ2-7; no definite D call. Germline CDR1 reads KGHSH; CDR2 reads LQKENI. V lost 3 bases, J lost 3 bases, and 12 bases lay in between. The CDR3 length is 14 residues.

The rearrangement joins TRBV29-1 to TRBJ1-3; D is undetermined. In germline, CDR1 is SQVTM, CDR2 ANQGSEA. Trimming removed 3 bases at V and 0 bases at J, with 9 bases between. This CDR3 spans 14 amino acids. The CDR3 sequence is CSVDATISGNTIYF. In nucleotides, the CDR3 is TGCAGCGTTGATGCCACGATCTCTGGAAACACCATATATTTT.

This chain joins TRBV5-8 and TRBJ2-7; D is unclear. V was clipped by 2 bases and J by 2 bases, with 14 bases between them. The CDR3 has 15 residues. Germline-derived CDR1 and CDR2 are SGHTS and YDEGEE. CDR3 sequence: CASSFPQDGTYEQYF. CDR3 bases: TGTGCCAGCAGCTTCCCCCAGGACGGAACCTACGAGCAGTACTTC.

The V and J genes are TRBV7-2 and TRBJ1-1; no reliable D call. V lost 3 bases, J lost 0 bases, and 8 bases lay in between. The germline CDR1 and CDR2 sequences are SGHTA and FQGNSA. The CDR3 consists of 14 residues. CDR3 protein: CASSFWGLNTEAFF. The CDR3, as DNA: TGTGCCAGCAGCTTTTGGGGATTGAACACTGAAGCTTTCTTT.

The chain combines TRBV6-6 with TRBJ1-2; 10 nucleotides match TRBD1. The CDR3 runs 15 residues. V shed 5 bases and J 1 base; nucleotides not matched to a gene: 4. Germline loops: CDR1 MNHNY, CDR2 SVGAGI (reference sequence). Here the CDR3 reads CASSDRDRGNYGYTF. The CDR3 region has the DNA TGTGCCAGCAGTGACCGGGACAGGGGTAACTATGGCTACACCTTC.

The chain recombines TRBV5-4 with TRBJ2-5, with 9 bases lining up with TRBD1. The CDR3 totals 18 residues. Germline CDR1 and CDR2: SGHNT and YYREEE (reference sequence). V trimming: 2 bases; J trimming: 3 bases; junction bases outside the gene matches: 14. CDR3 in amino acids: CASSFGTGKVLEKETQYF. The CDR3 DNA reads TGTGCCAGCAGCTTTGGGACAGGGAAGGTTTTGGAAAAAGAGACCCAGTACTTC.

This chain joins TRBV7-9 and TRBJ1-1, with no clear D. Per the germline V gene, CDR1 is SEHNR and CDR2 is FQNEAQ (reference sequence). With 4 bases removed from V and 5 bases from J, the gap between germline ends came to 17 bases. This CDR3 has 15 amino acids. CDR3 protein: CASSSSASEGTEAFF. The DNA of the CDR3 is TGTGCCAGCAGCTCCAGCGCTTCGGAAGGTACTGAAGCTTTCTTT. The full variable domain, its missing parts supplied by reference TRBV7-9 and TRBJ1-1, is DTGVSQNPRHKITKRGQNVTFRCDPISEHNRLYWYRQTLGQGPEFLTYFQNEAQLEKSRLLSDRFSAERPKGSFSTLEIQRTEQGDSAMYLCASSSSASEGTEAFFGQGTRLTVV.

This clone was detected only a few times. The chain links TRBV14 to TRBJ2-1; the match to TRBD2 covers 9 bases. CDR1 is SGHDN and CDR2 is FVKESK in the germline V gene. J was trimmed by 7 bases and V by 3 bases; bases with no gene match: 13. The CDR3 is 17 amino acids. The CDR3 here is CASSHLVGGGARNEQFF. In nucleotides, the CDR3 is TGTGCCAGCAGCCATCTCGTTGGCGGGGGGGCCCGGAATGAGCAGTTCTTC.

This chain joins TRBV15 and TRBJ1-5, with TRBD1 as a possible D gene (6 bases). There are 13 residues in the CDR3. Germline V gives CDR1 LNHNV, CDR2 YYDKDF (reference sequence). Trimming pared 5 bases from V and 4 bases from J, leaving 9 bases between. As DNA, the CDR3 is TGTGCCACCAGCCGGGACAAAAATCAGCCCCAGCATTTT. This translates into CATSRDKNQPQHF.

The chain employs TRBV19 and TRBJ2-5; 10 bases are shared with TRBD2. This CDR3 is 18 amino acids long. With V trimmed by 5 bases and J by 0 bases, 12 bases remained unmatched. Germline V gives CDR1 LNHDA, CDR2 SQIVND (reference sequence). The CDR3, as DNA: TGTGCCAGTAGTCCTTCTAGCGGGGGCGAAATGTACCAAGAGACCCAGTACTTC. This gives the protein CASSPSSGGEMYQETQYF.

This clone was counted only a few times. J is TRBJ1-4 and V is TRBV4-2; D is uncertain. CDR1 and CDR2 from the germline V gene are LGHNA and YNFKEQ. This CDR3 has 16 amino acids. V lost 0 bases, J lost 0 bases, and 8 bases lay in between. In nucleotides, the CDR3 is TGTGCCAGCAGCCAAGAGAGACCGGCAACTAATGAAAAACTGTTTTTT. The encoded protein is CASSQERPATNEKLFF.

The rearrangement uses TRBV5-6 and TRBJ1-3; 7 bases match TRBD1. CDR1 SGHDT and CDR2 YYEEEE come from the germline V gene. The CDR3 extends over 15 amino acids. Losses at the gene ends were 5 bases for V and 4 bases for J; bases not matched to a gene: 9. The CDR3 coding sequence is TGTGCCAGCAGGATAATGGGACAGAGCGGAAACACCATATATTTT. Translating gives CASRIMGQSGNTIYF.

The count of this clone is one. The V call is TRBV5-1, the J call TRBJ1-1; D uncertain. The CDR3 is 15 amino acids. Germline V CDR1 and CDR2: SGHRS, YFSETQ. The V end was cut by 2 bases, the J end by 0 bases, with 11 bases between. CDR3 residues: CASSFRVWVNTEAFF. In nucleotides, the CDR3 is TGCGCCAGCAGCTTCCGGGTTTGGGTGAACACTGAAGCTTTCTTT.

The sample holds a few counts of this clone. The CDR3 sequence: CASSQDRSNNQPQHF. CDR3 nucleotide sequence: TGCGCCAGCAGCCAAGATCGGAGCAACAATCAGCCCCAGCATTTT. The chain has TRBV4-1 and TRBJ1-5; D not certain. CDR1 is MGHRA, CDR2 YSYEKL, per germline. Trimming took off 0 bases at V and 3 bases at J, with 9 bases between the two ends. The CDR3 runs to 15 residues.

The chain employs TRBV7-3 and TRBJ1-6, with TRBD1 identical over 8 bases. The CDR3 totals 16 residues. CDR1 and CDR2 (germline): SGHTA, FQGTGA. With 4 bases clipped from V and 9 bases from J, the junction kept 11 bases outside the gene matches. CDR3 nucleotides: TGTGCCAGCAGCTCTCCGGACAGGGACGGTCTTTCACCCCTCCACTTT. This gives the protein CASSSPDRDGLSPLHF. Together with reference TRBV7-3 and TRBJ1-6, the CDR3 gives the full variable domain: GAGVSQTPSNKVTEKGKYVELRCDPISGHTALYWYRQSLGQGPEFLIYFQGTGAADDSGLPNDRFFAVRPEGSVSTLKIQRTERGDSAVYLCASSSPDRDGLSPLHFGNGTRLTVT.

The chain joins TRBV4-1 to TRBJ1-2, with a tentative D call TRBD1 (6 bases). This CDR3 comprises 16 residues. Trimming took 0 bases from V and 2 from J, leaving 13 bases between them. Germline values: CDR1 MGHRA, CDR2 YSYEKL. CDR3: CASSQDEAGANYGYTF. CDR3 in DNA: TGCGCCAGCAGCCAAGATGAAGCGGGGGCCAACTATGGCTACACCTTC.

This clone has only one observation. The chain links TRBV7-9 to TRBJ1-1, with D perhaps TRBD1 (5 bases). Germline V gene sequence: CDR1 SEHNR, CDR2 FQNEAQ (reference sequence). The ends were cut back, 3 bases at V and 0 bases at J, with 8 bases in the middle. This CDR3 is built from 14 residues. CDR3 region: CASSFGGLNTEAFF. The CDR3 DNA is TGTGCCAGCAGCTTTGGGGGGTTGAACACTGAAGCTTTCTTT.

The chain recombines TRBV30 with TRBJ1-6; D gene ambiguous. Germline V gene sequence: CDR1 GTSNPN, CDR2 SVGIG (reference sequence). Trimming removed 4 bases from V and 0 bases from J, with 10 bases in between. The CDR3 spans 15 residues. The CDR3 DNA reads TGTGCCTGGACTCTCATGAGCTCCTATAATTCACCCCTCCACTTT. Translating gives CAWTLMSSYNSPLHF.

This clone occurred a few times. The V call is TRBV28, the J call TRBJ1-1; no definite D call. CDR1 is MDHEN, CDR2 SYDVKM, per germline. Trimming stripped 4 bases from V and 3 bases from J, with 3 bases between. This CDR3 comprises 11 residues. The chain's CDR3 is CASSSYTEAFF. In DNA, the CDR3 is TGTGCCAGCAGTTCTTACACTGAAGCTTTCTTT.

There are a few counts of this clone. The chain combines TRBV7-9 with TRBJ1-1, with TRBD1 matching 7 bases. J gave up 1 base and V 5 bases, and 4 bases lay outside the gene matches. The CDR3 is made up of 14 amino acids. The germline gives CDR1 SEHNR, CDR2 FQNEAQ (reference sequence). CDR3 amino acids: CASSERTGNTEAFF. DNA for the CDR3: TGTGCCAGCAGCGAGAGGACAGGGAACACTGAAGCTTTCTTT.

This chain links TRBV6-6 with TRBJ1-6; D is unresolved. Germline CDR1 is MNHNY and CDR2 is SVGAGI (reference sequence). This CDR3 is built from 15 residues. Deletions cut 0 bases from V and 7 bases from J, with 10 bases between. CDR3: CASSYSKVPNSPLHF. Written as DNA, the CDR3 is TGTGCCAGCAGTTACTCGAAGGTCCCGAATTCACCCCTCCACTTT.

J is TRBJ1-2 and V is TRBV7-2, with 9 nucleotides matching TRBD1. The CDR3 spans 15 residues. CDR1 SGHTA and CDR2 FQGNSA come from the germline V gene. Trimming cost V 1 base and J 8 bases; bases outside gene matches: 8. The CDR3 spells CASSLGGQGTRGYTF. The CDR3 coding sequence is TGTGCCAGCAGCTTAGGGGGACAGGGAACGAGAGGCTACACCTTC. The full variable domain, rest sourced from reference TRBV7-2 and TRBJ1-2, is GAGVSQSPSNKVTEKGKDVELRCDPISGHTALYWYRQSLGQGLEFLIYFQGNSAPDKSGLPSDRFSAERTGGSVSTLTIQRTQQEDSAVYLCASSLGGQGTRGYTFGSGTRLTVV.